Each of the 25 T cell receptor beta chains below was sequenced from the same sample in a study of T cell responses to AZD1222 COVID-19 vaccine (dated by TCRdb to about 2021). Taken with the paper, the label for time point translates to: baseline before first vaccination. The library was prepared using the immunoSEQ multiplex PCR assay. Sourced from immuneACCESS, this table was stored by TCRdb with only in-frame sequences that have V and J called. A share of the clones is absent; for the studies checked, an unresolved V gene accounts for under half, and the remainder has no known explanation. The sample records some 140,000 clones, more than 85% of which are singletons. The ten largest clones add up to about 3% of the sample. The sample here was peripheral blood, taken on day 0 of AZD1222 vaccination. Receptors originate from an adult in good health.

CDR3 nucleotides: TGTGCCAGCAGCTTGGCGGGAGAATTCTACGAGCAGTACTTC. Its protein is CASSLAGEFYEQYF. The V call is TRBV7-2, the J call TRBJ2-7; 7 nucleotides agree with TRBD2. In germline, CDR1 is SGHTA, CDR2 FQGNSA. The trim removed 3 bases at V and 3 bases at J, leaving 5 bases unmatched. This CDR3 comprises 14 residues.

This rearrangement joins TRBV12-3 or TRBV12-4 to TRBJ1-2; tentatively, D is TRBD1 (5 bases). Trimming stripped 6 bases from V and 4 bases from J, with 12 bases between. This CDR3 has 13 amino acids. The CDR3 DNA sequence: TGTGCCAGCAGACCGAGTGGGGGCTATGGCTACACCTTC. Translation gives CASRPSGGYGYTF.

The rearrangement links TRBV3-1 (or the pseudogene TRBV3-2) to TRBJ1-5; D is unclear. Per the germline V gene, CDR1 is LGHDT and CDR2 is YNNKEL (reference sequence). This CDR3 region has 15 residues. Trimming stripped 0 bases from V and 4 bases from J, with 10 bases between. The CDR3 spells CASSQDHSRNQPQHF. DNA for the CDR3: TGTGCCAGCAGCCAAGATCACTCGAGGAATCAGCCCCAGCATTTT.

The chain combines TRBV5-1 with TRBJ1-6; 9 bases are a match to TRBD1. The trim removed 4 bases at V and 6 bases at J, leaving 8 bases unmatched. Germline V CDR1 and CDR2: SGHRS, YFSETQ. The CDR3 runs to 16 residues. This chain's CDR3 is CASSPTQGAANSPLHF. CDR3 coding DNA: TGCGCCAGCAGCCCCACACAGGGGGCGGCTAATTCACCCCTCCACTTT.

This chain connects TRBV6-2 or TRBV6-3 to TRBJ2-1; perhaps TRBD2 as D (6 bases). V lost 3 bases, J lost 0 bases, and 15 bases lay in between. CDR1 MNHEY and CDR2 SVGEGT come from the germline V gene. The CDR3 is 17 amino acids. CDR3 loop: CASSYYGKGGSYNEQFF. CDR3 coding DNA: TGTGCCAGCAGTTATTATGGTAAGGGAGGCTCCTACAATGAGCAGTTCTTC.

V is TRBV27 and J is TRBJ2-2; 11 bases map to TRBD2. V was pared by 7 bases and J by 6 bases, with 7 bases of the junction left unmatched. CDR1 MNHEY and CDR2 SMNVEV come from the germline V gene (reference sequence). CDR3 size: 15 residues. CDR3 sequence: CASNNLAGGSGELFF. The CDR3 bases are TGTGCCAGCAATAATCTAGCGGGAGGCTCCGGGGAGCTGTTTTTT.

This clone was recorded a few times. The chain combines TRBV5-1 with TRBJ1-1; D is uncertain. The CDR3 is 13 residues long. Germline V gives CDR1 SGHRS, CDR2 YFSETQ. V lost 0 bases, J lost 1 base, and 4 bases lay in between. CDR3: CASSLAGNTEAFF. The CDR3 coding sequence is TGCGCCAGCAGCTTGGCCGGGAACACTGAAGCTTTCTTT.

This clone has a single count. J is TRBJ2-6 and V is TRBV5-1, with D possibly matching TRBD2 (5 bases). The germline V and J ends were trimmed by 5 bases and 4 bases, with 19 bases remaining between them. CDR1 SGHRS and CDR2 YFSETQ come from the germline V gene. The length of the CDR3 is 17 residues. As DNA, the CDR3 is TGCGCCAGCAGACCCCGGGAAAGACTGGAAGGGGCCAACGTCCTGACTTTC. It yields the protein CASRPRERLEGANVLTF.

The V call is TRBV24-1, the J call TRBJ1-5; weak D call: TRBD1 (5 bases). The CDR3 is 16 amino acids. The V and J ends lost 4 bases and 3 bases respectively, with 15 bases between them. Looked up from germline, CDR1 is KGHDR and CDR2 is SFDVKD. In nucleotides, the CDR3 is TGTGCCACCAGTGAGGGGCCAAAGCCTTACAATCAGCCCCAGCATTTT. Its protein is CATSEGPKPYNQPQHF.

The chain couples TRBV3-1 (or the pseudogene TRBV3-2) to TRBJ1-2; possible D gene TRBD1, 5 bases. Germline V gives CDR1 LGHDT, CDR2 YNNKEL (reference sequence). The CDR3 sequence is 15 residues long. V lost 5 bases to trimming and J lost 5 bases, with 18 bases between them. The CDR3 reads CASSGDSPRVYGYTF. The CDR3 DNA follows: TGTGCCAGCAGCGGTGACAGCCCTAGGGTTTATGGCTACACCTTC.

The gene calls are TRBV15 and TRBJ2-2; D gene uncertain. Trimming left V 2 bases short and J 4 bases short, with 14 bases between. The germline V gene encodes CDR1 LNHNV and CDR2 YYDKDF (reference sequence). The CDR3 sequence is 16 residues long. CDR3 DNA sequence: TGTGCCACCAGCAGACGGAGCCCCCGGGTCACCGGGGAGCTGTTTTTT. Encoded protein: CATSRRSPRVTGELFF.

The rearrangement uses TRBV3-1 (or the pseudogene TRBV3-2) and TRBJ2-3, with D perhaps being TRBD1 or TRBD2 (5 bases each). V was clipped by 1 base and J by 2 bases, with 7 bases between them. The CDR3 contains 14 residues. Germline CDR1 is LGHDT and CDR2 is YNNKEL (reference sequence). CDR3 in amino acids: CASSQAGTTDTQYF. CDR3 sequence (DNA): TGTGCCAGCAGCCAAGCGGGGACCACAGATACGCAGTATTTT.

This clone was observed a single time. The chain joins TRBV11-2 to TRBJ1-2, with D unclear. In germline, CDR1 is SGHAT, CDR2 FQNNGV. The CDR3 length is 12 residues. V lost 5 bases to trimming and J lost 4 bases, with 8 bases between them. This CDR3 reads CASSDGGYGYTF. CDR3 nucleotides: TGTGCCAGCAGCGACGGCGGCTATGGCTACACCTTC.

V gene TRBV29-1 combines with J gene TRBJ1-2; 7 positions agree with TRBD1. From germline, CDR1 is SQVTM and CDR2 ANQGSEA. This CDR3 has 11 amino acids. Trimming removed 6 bases from V and 8 bases from J; junction bases left unmatched: 6. The CDR3 sequence is CSVAQGEGYTF. Here the CDR3 DNA reads TGCAGCGTGGCCCAGGGGGAAGGCTACACCTTC.

The V call is TRBV29-1, the J call TRBJ2-6, with no clear D. The CDR3 is 13 residues long. The ends were cut back, 6 bases at V and 0 bases at J, with 6 bases in the middle. From germline, CDR1 is SQVTM and CDR2 ANQGSEA. DNA for the CDR3: TGCAGCGTCCAAACCTCTGGGGCCAACGTCCTGACTTTC. Translated: CSVQTSGANVLTF.

The rearrangement joins TRBV6-5 to TRBJ2-2; the D is unclear. Germline V gene lookup returns CDR1 MNHEY and CDR2 SVGAGI. CDR3 length equals 13 residues. V was cut by 9 bases and J by 8 bases, with 16 bases left in between. As DNA, the CDR3 is TGTGCCAGTAGGGCCCAAGATTCGGGGGAGCTGTTTTTT. It specifies CASRAQDSGELFF.

The chain combines TRBV4-1 with TRBJ2-7; TRBD2 agrees at 8 bases. CDR1 is MGHRA and CDR2 is YSYEKL in the germline V gene. The V and J ends lost 8 bases and 3 bases, in that order; junction bases with no gene match: 21. The CDR3 has 18 amino acids. Here the CDR3 reads CASSQSTASGTRSYEQYF. CDR3 DNA: TGCGCCAGCTCCCAGTCGACGGCCTCCGGGACTAGAAGCTACGAGCAGTACTTC.

The gene calls are TRBV10-2 and TRBJ1-5; 8 positions match TRBD1. The CDR3 has 13 amino acids. Germline V gene data show CDR1 as WSHSY and CDR2 as SAAADI. V was pared by 10 bases and J by 4 bases, with 6 bases of the junction left unmatched. The CDR3, as DNA: TGCGCCACGGGGACAGGTCAGAATCAGCCCCAGCATTTT. It yields the protein CATGTGQNQPQHF.

This sequence joins TRBV5-1 and TRBJ2-5; either TRBD1 or TRBD2 may supply D (5 bases each). The V end was cut by 4 bases, the J end by 5 bases, with 18 bases between. The CDR3 is 15 amino acids. Germline loops: CDR1 SGHRS, CDR2 YFSETQ. In DNA, the CDR3 is TGCGCCAGCAGCGCCGGGCCTAGGGGCGGGGAGACCCAGTACTTC. This codes for CASSAGPRGGETQYF.

The chain has TRBV7-9 and TRBJ1-2; D is unresolved. The CDR3 has 15 residues. Germline CDR1 is SEHNR and CDR2 is FQNEAQ (reference sequence). The CDR3 loop reads CASREGSSLFYGYTF. CDR3 nucleotide sequence: TGTGCTTCTAGGGAGGGATCCTCCTTATTCTATGGCTACACCTTC.

The genes are TRBV19 and TRBJ2-5, with 8 bases that match TRBD1. Germline assignment: CDR1 LNHDA and CDR2 SQIVND (reference sequence). The CDR3 length is 13 residues. V was pared by 5 bases and J by 9 bases, with 8 bases of the junction left unmatched. The CDR3 DNA is TGTGCCAGTAGTTCCAACAGGGGGGAGGCCCAGTACTTC. Encoded protein: CASSSNRGEAQYF.

The genes are TRBV19 and TRBJ2-3; a weak D match, TRBD2 (6 bases). The CDR3 extends over 14 amino acids. Between the trimmed V and J ends, which lost 3 bases and 4 bases, there was a span of 11 bases. CDR1 and CDR2 from the germline V gene are LNHDA and SQIVND (reference sequence). The CDR3 reads CASSMFREADTQYF. The DNA of the CDR3 is TGTGCCAGTAGTATGTTCAGGGAGGCAGATACGCAGTATTTT.

The genes are TRBV19 and TRBJ2-2; no clear D. The CDR3 contains 11 residues. Germline V gene data show CDR1 as LNHDA and CDR2 as SQIVND (reference sequence). V lost 10 bases and J 6 bases, leaving 9 bases between the germline ends. The CDR3 DNA sequence: TGTGCCAACCCTGAGCCCGGGGAGCTGTTTTTT. It translates to CANPEPGELFF. The variable domain in full, with the rest retrieved from reference TRBV19 and TRBJ2-2, is DGGITQSPKYLFRKEGQNVTLSCEQNLNHDAMYWYRQDPGQGLRLIYYSQIVNDFQKGDIAEGYSVSREKKESFPLTVTSAQKNPTAFYLCANPEPGELFFGEGSRLTVL.

In nucleotides, the CDR3 is TGTGCCAGCAGCGTAGGCGAGGGCAGGGCCTCTGGAAACACCATATATTTT. It translates to CASSVGEGRASGNTIYF. This chain connects TRBV9 to TRBJ1-3; perhaps TRBD1 as D (5 bases). The V end was cut by 0 bases, the J end by 0 bases, with 13 bases between. The CDR3 has 17 residues. The V gene's germline CDR1 is SGDLS and CDR2 YYNGEE.

This clone has just one count. V and J are TRBV9 and TRBJ1-2, with D perhaps TRBD1 (6 bases). Germline-derived CDR1 and CDR2 are SGDLS and YYNGEE. The CDR3 length is 13 residues. Trimming pared 7 bases from V and 11 bases from J, leaving 21 bases between. This chain's CDR3 is CASRGGGLEVYTF. The CDR3 region has the DNA TGTGCCAGCCGCGGGGGCGGGTTGGAGGTTTACACCTTC.